Sequencing of this T cell receptor (beta chain) was carried out in a study of CD8+ T cells in alopecia areata. Overall study findings and caveats: Among the cells sequenced in scalp samples are also the resident alphabeta T cells of normal skin. In patients, TCRs were shared less clearly than in mice, and HLA may possibly be involved.

V was pared by 5 bases and J by 4 bases, with 3 bases of the junction left unmatched. Germline CDR1 and CDR2: NNHNN and SYGAGS (reference sequence). This CDR3 has 13 residues. Sequencing used cDNA as its template, made by extracting RNA and reverse transcribing it. Using immunoSEQ multiplex PCR, the repertoire was profiled, and TCRdb retains in-frame clones only, with some absent. The record shows 20,000 or so clones for this sample, with no singletons present. Cutaneous lymph node cells were pooled, and they were sorted using CD4, CD8alpha, NKG2D, NKG2ACE and other markers. This clone was seen a few times. Its antigen is as yet unknown. Gene names refer to mouse genes. Read data end 4 residues before the CDR3 end; the end is taken from the germline J gene.

This sequence joins TRBV13-2 and TRBJ1-1, with 9 bases identical to TRBD1. This sequence originates from a C3H/HeJ mouse with alopecia areata. MHC haplotype here: H2-k. The sample comprised CD8+ T cells sorted from a lymph node. CDR3 sequence reads: CASGDRGGTEVFF. CDR3 bases read: TGTGCCAGCGGGGACAGGGGTGGCACA.